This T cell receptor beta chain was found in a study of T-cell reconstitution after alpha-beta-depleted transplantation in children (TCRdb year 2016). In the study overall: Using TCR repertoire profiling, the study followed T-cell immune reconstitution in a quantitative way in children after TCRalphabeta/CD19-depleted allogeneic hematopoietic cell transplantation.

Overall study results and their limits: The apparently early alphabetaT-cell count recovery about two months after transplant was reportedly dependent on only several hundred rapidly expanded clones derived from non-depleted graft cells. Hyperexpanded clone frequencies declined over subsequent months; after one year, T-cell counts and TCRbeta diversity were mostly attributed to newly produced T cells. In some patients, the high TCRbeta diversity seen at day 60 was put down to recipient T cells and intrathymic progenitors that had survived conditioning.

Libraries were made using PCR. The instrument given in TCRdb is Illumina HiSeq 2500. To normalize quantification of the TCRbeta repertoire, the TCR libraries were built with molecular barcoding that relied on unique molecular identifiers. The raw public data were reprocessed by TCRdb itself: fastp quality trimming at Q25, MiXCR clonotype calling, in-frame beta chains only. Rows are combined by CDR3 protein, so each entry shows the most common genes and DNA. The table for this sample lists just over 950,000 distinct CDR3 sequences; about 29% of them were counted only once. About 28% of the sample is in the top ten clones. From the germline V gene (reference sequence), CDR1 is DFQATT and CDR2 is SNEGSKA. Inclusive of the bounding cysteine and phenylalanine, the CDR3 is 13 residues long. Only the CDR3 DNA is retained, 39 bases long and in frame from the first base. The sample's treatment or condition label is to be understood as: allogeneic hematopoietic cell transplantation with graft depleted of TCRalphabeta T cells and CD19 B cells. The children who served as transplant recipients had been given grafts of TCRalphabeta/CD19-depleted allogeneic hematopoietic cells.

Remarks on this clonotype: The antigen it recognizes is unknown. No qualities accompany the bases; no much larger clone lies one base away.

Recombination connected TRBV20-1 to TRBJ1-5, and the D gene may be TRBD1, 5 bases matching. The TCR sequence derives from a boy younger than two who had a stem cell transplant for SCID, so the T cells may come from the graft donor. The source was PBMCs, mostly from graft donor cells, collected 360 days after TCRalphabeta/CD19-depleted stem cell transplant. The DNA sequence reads TGCTCCACGGCAGGGCGAGAAATTCAGCCCCAGCATTTT. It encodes CSTAGREIQPQHF.